The 23 T cell receptor beta chains listed next were all sequenced from one sample in a study of cytomegalovirus exposure and HLA in healthy donors. Primers included in the PCR were 60 Vbeta and 13 Jbeta primers. Only in-frame clones appear in the TCRdb table, and some are missing; sequencing was by immunoSEQ multiplex PCR. The sample holds a few hundred thousand clones; nearly 95% are singletons and the top ten take 1.7%. Sequences were obtained from PBMCs. The receptors were sampled from a girl aged 2 to 10 in good health and CMV-seronegative.

This chain joins TRBV15 and TRBJ2-7; D possibly corresponds to TRBD1 (5 bases). V dropped 5 bases and J dropped 4 bases, with 12 bases sitting between them. The CDR3 runs 13 residues. Germline V gene data show CDR1 as LNHNV and CDR2 as YYDKDF (reference sequence). The CDR3 loop is CATSRLQAYEQYF. Here the CDR3 DNA reads TGTGCCACCAGCCGATTACAGGCGTACGAGCAGTACTTC.

The chain carries TRBV18 and TRBJ2-3; D may be TRBD2 (5 bases). CDR3 length equals 14 residues. Germline V CDR1 and CDR2: KGHSH, LQKENI. Trimming cost V 2 bases and J 4 bases, with 10 bases left between them. In nucleotides, the CDR3 is TGTGCCAGCTCACCAGCTGGCGGGCCAGATACGCAGTATTTT. This gives the protein CASSPAGGPDTQYF.

The chain links TRBV28 to TRBJ1-5; perhaps TRBD1 as D (6 bases). V was shortened by 3 bases and J by 6 bases, with 15 bases between the two germline ends. The CDR3 has 15 amino acids. Germline V lookup: CDR1 MDHEN, CDR2 SYDVKM. The DNA for the CDR3 is TGTGCCAGCAGTTTCCAGACAGGTGGGGGTCAGCCCCAGCATTTT. Translating it yields CASSFQTGGGQPQHF. Using reference TRBV28 and TRBJ1-5 for the parts outside the CDR3, the full variable domain is DVKVTQSSRYLVKRTGEKVFLECVQDMDHENMFWYRQDPGLGLRLIYFSYDVKMKEKGDIPEGYSVSREKKERFSLILESASTNQTSMYLCASSFQTGGGQPQHFGDGTRLSIL.

The V call is TRBV7-2, the J call TRBJ2-1; 11 bases align to TRBD2. This CDR3 contains 17 residues. In germline, CDR1 is SGHTA, CDR2 FQGNSA. Trimming removed 2 bases from V and 0 bases from J; junction bases left unmatched: 3. The CDR3 here is CASSLLAGGSSYNEQFF. The CDR3 bases are TGTGCCAGCAGCTTATTAGCGGGGGGGAGCTCCTACAATGAGCAGTTCTTC.

The rearrangement joins TRBV6-6 to TRBJ1-4; no definite D call. The CDR3 runs 14 residues. Per germline, CDR1 MNHNY and CDR2 SVGAGI (reference sequence). V gave up 7 bases and J gave up 8 bases, with 17 bases separating them. The CDR3 sequence: CASTRQKKSEKLFF. CDR3 bases: TGTGCCAGCACCCGACAAAAAAAATCAGAAAAACTGTTTTTT.

This sequence joins TRBV4-2 and TRBJ1-1; D call uncertain. Trimming took 1 base from V and 3 from J, leaving 12 bases between them. The germline V gene encodes CDR1 LGHNA and CDR2 YNFKEQ. The CDR3 runs to 15 residues. The CDR3 nucleotides read TGTGCCAGCAGCCAAGTGTTCGGGAGGGACACTGAAGCTTTCTTT. Protein sequence: CASSQVFGRDTEAFF.

This chain links TRBV11-3 with TRBJ2-5, with 15 positions matching TRBD2. Germline CDR1 and CDR2: SGHNT and YENEEA. V lost 5 bases to trimming and J lost 4 bases; unmatched junction nucleotides: 8. The CDR3 is made up of 17 amino acids. The CDR3 nucleotides are TGTGCCAGCAGCAAGGGACTAGCGGGAGGAGAGGCAGAGACCCAGTACTTC. Amino acids: CASSKGLAGGEAETQYF. The full variable domain, in which reference TRBV11-3 and TRBJ2-5 provide the parts outside the CDR3, is EAGVVQSPRYKIIEKKQPVAFWCNPISGHNTLYWYLQNLGQGPELLIRYENEEAVDDSQLPKDRFSAERLKGVDSTLKIQPAELGDSAVYLCASSKGLAGGEAETQYFGPGTRLLVL.

This chain connects TRBV5-4 to TRBJ2-3; TRBD1 matches at 8 bases. The germline gives CDR1 SGHNT, CDR2 YYREEE (reference sequence). Trimming at V came to 4 bases and at J to 4 bases, leaving 5 bases not matched to a gene. The CDR3 length is 14 residues. CDR3 protein: CASSLGQGADTQYF. The CDR3 DNA sequence: TGTGCCAGCAGCCTAGGACAGGGCGCAGATACGCAGTATTTT.

This clone came up once. The same CDR3 is also encoded by other DNA sequences in this sample. The chain employs TRBV6-5 and TRBJ2-7, with 7 nucleotides matching TRBD2. After removal of 6 bases from V and 0 bases from J, the junction contained 5 bases not matched to a gene. Germline V gene data show CDR1 as MNHEY and CDR2 as SVGAGI. The CDR3 is 14 amino acids. The CDR3 is CASSYGGYSYEQYF. CDR3 nucleotide sequence: TGTGCCAGCAGCTACGGGGGGTACTCCTACGAGCAGTACTTC.

The rearrangement joins TRBV6-1 to TRBJ2-7; possibly TRBD1 for D (6 bases). With 5 bases removed from V and 2 bases from J, the gap between germline ends came to 10 bases. This CDR3 region has 13 residues. CDR1 is MNHNS, CDR2 SASEGT, per germline. Written as DNA, the CDR3 is TGTGCCAGCAGTATCCGGGACACCTACGAGCAGTACTTC. It is translated as CASSIRDTYEQYF.

In this sample, this clone turned up once. The chain uses TRBV27 and TRBJ1-5, with D uncertain. Germline lookup yields CDR1 MNHEY and CDR2 SMNVEV (reference sequence). The CDR3 runs to 12 residues. Trimming took 8 bases from V and 3 from J, leaving 8 bases between them. The CDR3 DNA reads TGTGCCAGCGCCGAACTCAATCAGCCCCAGCATTTT. Residues: CASAELNQPQHF.

The chain links TRBV28 to TRBJ2-1; 13 bases match TRBD2. CDR3 size: 18 residues. Germline V gene data show CDR1 as MDHEN and CDR2 as SYDVKM. Trimming at V came to 5 bases and at J to 4 bases, leaving 11 bases not matched to a gene. CDR3 loop: CASSAQLAGGNSYNEQFF. In DNA, the CDR3 is TGTGCCAGCAGTGCACAACTAGCGGGGGGGAATTCGTACAATGAGCAGTTCTTC.

This clone is a singleton in its sample. The V call is TRBV14, the J call TRBJ1-1, with TRBD1 as a possible D gene (5 bases). CDR1 and CDR2 (germline): SGHDN, FVKESK. Trimming shortened V by 2 bases and J by 1 base, and 8 bases separated the two germline ends. This CDR3 contains 14 residues. The CDR3 loop reads CASSQSGGNTEAFF. The CDR3 nucleotides are TGTGCCAGCAGCCAAAGCGGGGGGAACACTGAAGCTTTCTTT.

The chain carries TRBV29-1 and TRBJ2-2, with a possible D match to TRBD1 (6 bases). Germline V gene data show CDR1 as SQVTM and CDR2 as ANQGSEA. V lost 7 bases to trimming and J lost 5 bases, with 11 bases between them. The CDR3 totals 12 residues. Written as DNA, the CDR3 is TGCAGCGCTTACAGGGTTACCGGGGAGCTGTTTTTT. Amino acid sequence: CSAYRVTGELFF.

The chain is built from TRBV5-1 and TRBJ2-6; 7 nucleotides line up with TRBD1. V lost 0 bases, J lost 2 bases, and 5 bases stayed unmatched. The germline CDR1 and CDR2 sequences are SGHRS and YFSETQ. The CDR3 length is 17 residues. CDR3 DNA sequence: TGCGCCAGCAGCTTGGCCCTAACAGGGGCTGGGGCCAACGTCCTGACTTTC. Protein product: CASSLALTGAGANVLTF. Complete variable domain (other parts from reference TRBV5-1 and TRBJ2-6): KAGVTQTPRYLIKTRGQQVTLSCSPISGHRSVSWYQQTPGQGLQFLFEYFSETQRNKGNFPGRFSGRQFSNSRSEMNVSTLELGDSALYLCASSLALTGAGANVLTFGAGSRLTVL.

The chain employs TRBV19 and TRBJ2-1; weak D call: TRBD1 (5 bases). Germline CDR1 is LNHDA and CDR2 is SQIVND (reference sequence). The CDR3 is made up of 13 amino acids. V was cut by 7 bases and J by 3 bases, with 10 bases left in between. The CDR3 spells CASNGQNYNEQFF. Written as DNA, the CDR3 is TGTGCCAGTAACGGACAAAACTACAATGAGCAGTTCTTC.

Regarding this clone: The sample holds other DNA sequences that translate to the same CDR3. The chain links TRBV29-1 to TRBJ1-1; no reliable D call. CDR1 is SQVTM, CDR2 ANQGSEA, per germline. V lost 4 bases to trimming and J lost 1 base, with 4 bases between them. The CDR3 has 11 residues. CDR3 amino acids: CSVVKNTEAFF. The CDR3 nucleotides read TGCAGCGTTGTCAAGAACACTGAAGCTTTCTTT.

The chain recombines TRBV19 with TRBJ1-3, with a weak D call TRBD1 (6 bases). In germline, CDR1 is LNHDA, CDR2 SQIVND (reference sequence). CDR3 length: 16 residues. The germline V and J ends were trimmed by 5 bases and 1 base, with 15 bases remaining between them. CDR3 residues: CASSPHRDRSGNTIYF. The CDR3 DNA reads as TGTGCCAGTAGTCCCCACAGGGACCGATCTGGAAACACCATATATTTT.

This chain links TRBV28 with TRBJ2-3; TRBD2 matches at 12 bases. Germline loops: CDR1 MDHEN, CDR2 SYDVKM. J gave up 8 bases and V 5 bases, and 11 bases lay outside the gene matches. CDR3 length: 16 residues. As DNA, the CDR3 is TGTGCCAGCAGTCCCCCTTCCGGACTAGCGGGGAGTACGCAGTATTTT. This gives the protein CASSPPSGLAGSTQYF.

The chain joins TRBV19 to TRBJ2-2; TRBD1 might be the D (5 bases). The V and J ends lost 6 bases and 4 bases respectively, with 15 bases between them. The CDR3 covers 15 residues. Germline lookup yields CDR1 LNHDA and CDR2 SQIVND (reference sequence). For the CDR3, the DNA is TGTGCCAGTAGAGCTGAAACAGGCCGCACCGGGGAGCTGTTTTTT. Protein: CASRAETGRTGELFF.

V usage is TRBV2 and J usage is TRBJ2-4, with 10 bases matching TRBD2. J lost 1 base, V lost 7 bases, and 4 bases had no gene match. The CDR3 runs 15 residues. Germline lookup yields CDR1 SNHLY and CDR2 FYNNEI. The CDR3 here is CASNQLAGAKNIQYF. DNA for the CDR3: TGTGCCAGCAATCAACTAGCGGGGGCCAAAAACATTCAGTACTTC.

The gene calls are TRBV7-9 and TRBJ1-1; 7 bases align to TRBD1. CDR1 and CDR2 (germline): SEHNR, FQNEAQ (reference sequence). V shed 2 bases and J 2 bases; nucleotides not matched to a gene: 14. This CDR3 has 18 amino acids. CDR3 DNA sequence: TGTGCCAGCAGCTTACGACAGGGTCCTCTGGCGTCAAACACTGAAGCTTTCTTT. It yields the protein CASSLRQGPLASNTEAFF.

The genes are TRBV2 and TRBJ1-5; D remains unclear. Looked up from germline, CDR1 is SNHLY and CDR2 is FYNNEI. V was clipped by 0 bases and J by 7 bases, with 10 bases between them. The CDR3 has 14 amino acids. CDR3: CASSEAVGRQPQHF. Here the CDR3 DNA reads TGTGCCAGCAGTGAAGCGGTAGGGAGGCAGCCCCAGCATTTT.